This T cell receptor beta chain was found in a study of T cells after yellow fever vaccination. Overall study context: In the case of low-cell-number fractions, SMART-Seq v4 Ultra Low Input was used for preparation.

From the 5' RACE reads, TCRdb called clonotypes with MiXCR, one entry per CDR3 protein. The sample consists of some 420,000 distinct CDR3 sequences, around 20% of them appearing once. The CDR3 loop spans 14 amino acids. The germline V gene has CDR1 MGHRA and CDR2 YSYEKL. V lost 3 bases, J lost 3 bases, and 9 bases lay in between. To note about this clonotype: The antigen remains unidentified.

Broader study findings: Across the CD4 and CD8 compartments, a small share of clonotypes was present in both.

V usage is TRBV4-1 and J usage is TRBJ2-1, with a weak D call TRBD2 (5 bases). The source material was PBMCs, sampled before the yellow fever booster vaccination. This TCR was recovered from a young man who received the YFV17D yellow fever vaccine. CDR3 region: CASSQGGLYNEQFF. The CDR3 DNA reads as TGCGCCAGCAGCCAGGGCGGACTCTACAATGAGCAGTTCTTC.